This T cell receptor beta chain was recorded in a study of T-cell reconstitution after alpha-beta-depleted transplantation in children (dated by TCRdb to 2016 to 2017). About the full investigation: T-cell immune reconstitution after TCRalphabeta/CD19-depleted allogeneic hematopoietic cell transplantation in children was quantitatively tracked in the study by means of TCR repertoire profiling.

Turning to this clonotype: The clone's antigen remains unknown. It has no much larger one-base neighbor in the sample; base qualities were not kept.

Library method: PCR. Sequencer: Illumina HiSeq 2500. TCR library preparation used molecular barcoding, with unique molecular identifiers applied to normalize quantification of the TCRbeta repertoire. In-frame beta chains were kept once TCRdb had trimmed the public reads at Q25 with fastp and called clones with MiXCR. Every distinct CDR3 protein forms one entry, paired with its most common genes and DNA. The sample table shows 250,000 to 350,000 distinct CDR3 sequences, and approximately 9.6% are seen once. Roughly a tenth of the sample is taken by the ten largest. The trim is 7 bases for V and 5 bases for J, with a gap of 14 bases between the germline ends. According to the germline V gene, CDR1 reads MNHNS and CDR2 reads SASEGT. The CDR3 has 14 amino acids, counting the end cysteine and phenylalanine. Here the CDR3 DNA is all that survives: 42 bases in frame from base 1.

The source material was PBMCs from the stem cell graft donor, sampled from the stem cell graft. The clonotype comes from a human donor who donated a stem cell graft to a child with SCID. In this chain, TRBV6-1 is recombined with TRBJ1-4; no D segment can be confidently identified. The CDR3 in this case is CASTWAQSNEKLFF. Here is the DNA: TGTGCCAGCACCTGGGCACAATCGAATGAAAAACTGTTTTTT.